A single sample is the source of the 2 T cell receptor beta chains below, sequenced in a study of T cells after yellow fever vaccination. TCRdb reanalysed the 5' RACE reads using MiXCR and keeps one entry per CDR3 protein. The sample lists under 400,000 distinct CDR3 sequences, approximately 13% occurring once. Sequenced material: CD4+ T cells sorted from PBMCs, taken 15 days after the yellow fever booster vaccination. The receptors were sampled from a man younger than 30 who received the YFV17D yellow fever vaccine.

This clonotype was detected only a few times. The V and J genes are TRBV12-5 and TRBJ2-2, with D unclear. V was shortened by 0 bases and J by 2 bases, with 13 bases between the two germline ends. Germline CDR1 LGHNT, CDR2 FRNRAP. The CDR3 is 17 residues long. CDR3 nucleotide sequence: TGTGCTAGTGGTTTGGTAGACCATCGATTCAACACCGGGGAGCTGTTTTTT. The encoded protein is CASGLVDHRFNTGELFF.

This clonotype was picked up a small number of times. The rearrangement uses TRBV28 and TRBJ2-1, with unresolved D. CDR1 MDHEN and CDR2 SYDVKM come from the germline V gene. The CDR3 contains 13 residues. Deletions cut 6 bases from V and 6 bases from J, with 12 bases between. The CDR3 loop is CASRFPLSNEQFF. The CDR3 nucleotides are TGTGCCAGCAGGTTCCCGCTCAGCAATGAGCAGTTCTTC.